A selection of T cell receptor beta chains follows, all from one sample in a study of spatial heterogeneity in lung cancer. Each CDR3 protein gets one entry after TCRdb re-called the 5' RACE reads with MiXCR. In the table there are roughly 17,000 distinct CDR3 sequences, roughly 6% of which are singletons. The specimen was lung tumor tissue, collected at surgery. The receptors stem from a male donor with early-stage non-small cell lung cancer. The CDR3 runs from the conserved cysteine through the conserved F or W. Fields, in order: CDR3 DNA, CDR3 protein, J gene, clone size, V gene, D gene. A D gene is named only where the DNA matches it firmly. Rows may omit the clone size; those that give it use once, few, many or a size class.

cdr3_nt: TGTGCCAGCAGCCCGCCCGGGACTAGCGCGGAGCAGTTCTTC
cdr3_aa: CASSPPGTSAEQFF
j_call: TRBJ2-1
clone_size: many
v_call: TRBV7-6
d_call: TRBD2

cdr3_nt: TGTGCCAGCAGTGCCCTCCTTGTAAGAGCGGGAGAGAGGGAGACCCAGTACTTC
cdr3_aa: CASSALLVRAGERETQYF
j_call: TRBJ2-5
clone_size: medium-sized
v_call: TRBV25-1
d_call: TRBD2

cdr3_nt: TGTGCCAGCAGCTTTCACCCCCAGCAAGAGACCCAGTACTTC
cdr3_aa: CASSFHPQQETQYF
j_call: TRBJ2-5
clone_size: many
v_call: TRBV7-9
d_call: NA

cdr3_nt: TGTGCCAGTAGTCCGGACAGTGCTAGCACAGATACGCAGTATTTT
cdr3_aa: CASSPDSASTDTQYF
j_call: TRBJ2-3
clone_size: many
v_call: TRBV19
d_call: NA

cdr3_nt: TGTGCCACCTTAGGGGGGACTGTGGACCAGCCCCAGCATTTT
cdr3_aa: CATLGGTVDQPQHF
j_call: TRBJ1-5
clone_size: NA
v_call: TRBV28
d_call: NA

cdr3_nt: TGTGCCAGCAGTTTCGACGGCGGCAATCAGCCCCAGCATTTT
cdr3_aa: CASSFDGGNQPQHF
j_call: TRBJ1-5
clone_size: many
v_call: TRBV12-3/TRBV12-4
d_call: NA

cdr3_nt: TGCGCCAGCAGTCGGACCGAAGTTGCAACTAATGAAAAACTGTTTTTT
cdr3_aa: CASSRTEVATNEKLFF
j_call: TRBJ1-4
clone_size: many
v_call: TRBV5-1
d_call: NA

cdr3_nt: TGTGCCAGCAGCTTAGAGGTTTCAGCGGGAGGGCCCGAAGATACGCAGTATTTT
cdr3_aa: CASSLEVSAGGPEDTQYF
j_call: TRBJ2-3
clone_size: many
v_call: TRBV7-6
d_call: TRBD2

cdr3_nt: TGCAGCGGCACAAACACCGGGGAGCTGTTTTTT
cdr3_aa: CSGTNTGELFF
j_call: TRBJ2-2
clone_size: many
v_call: TRBV29-1
d_call: NA

cdr3_nt: TGTGCCAGCAGTTTATACACCTACGAGCAGTACTTC
cdr3_aa: CASSLYTYEQYF
j_call: TRBJ2-7
clone_size: many
v_call: TRBV28
d_call: NA

cdr3_nt: TGTGCCAGCAGCTTACCGCCCCCTCTAGCGGGAAGGTACAATGAGCAGTTCTTC
cdr3_aa: CASSLPPPLAGRYNEQFF
j_call: TRBJ2-1
clone_size: NA
v_call: TRBV11-2
d_call: TRBD2

cdr3_nt: TGTGCCAGCAGCCTAAAGGCCTACGAGCAGTACTTC
cdr3_aa: CASSLKAYEQYF
j_call: TRBJ2-7
clone_size: many
v_call: TRBV28
d_call: NA

cdr3_nt: TGCAGCGCACAGTGGGCAGGGCCAGAGACCCAGTACTTC
cdr3_aa: CSAQWAGPETQYF
j_call: TRBJ2-5
clone_size: many
v_call: TRBV29-1
d_call: NA

cdr3_nt: TGTGCCAGCAGCCAAGATCCCCGGGACGCTGGAAACACCATATATTTT
cdr3_aa: CASSQDPRDAGNTIYF
j_call: TRBJ1-3
clone_size: many
v_call: TRBV3-1
d_call: NA

cdr3_nt: TGCGCCAGCAGTCCCGGGACAGGGGAGACCCAGTACTTC
cdr3_aa: CASSPGTGETQYF
j_call: TRBJ2-5
clone_size: many
v_call: TRBV5-1
d_call: TRBD1